This T cell receptor (beta chain) was obtained from a study of cytomegalovirus exposure and HLA in healthy donors. Primers included in the PCR were 60 Vbeta and 13 Jbeta primers. Sequenced by immunoSEQ multiplex PCR; TCRdb stores in-frame clones only, minus some. In the table there are 150,000 to 200,000 clones, around three quarters of which are singletons. The CDR3 covers 16 residues. The chain carries TRBV21-1 and TRBJ2-3; the table's D call, TRBD2, has no DNA check behind it. TRBV21-1 is tagged as a pseudogene. The source material was PBMCs. This TCR came from a woman aged 25 to 45 in good health and CMV-seropositive. DNA for the CDR3: TGTGCCAGCAGCATTCCTAGCGGGGGGGGATCGGATACGCAGTATTTT. The encoded protein is CASSIPSGGGSDTQYF.